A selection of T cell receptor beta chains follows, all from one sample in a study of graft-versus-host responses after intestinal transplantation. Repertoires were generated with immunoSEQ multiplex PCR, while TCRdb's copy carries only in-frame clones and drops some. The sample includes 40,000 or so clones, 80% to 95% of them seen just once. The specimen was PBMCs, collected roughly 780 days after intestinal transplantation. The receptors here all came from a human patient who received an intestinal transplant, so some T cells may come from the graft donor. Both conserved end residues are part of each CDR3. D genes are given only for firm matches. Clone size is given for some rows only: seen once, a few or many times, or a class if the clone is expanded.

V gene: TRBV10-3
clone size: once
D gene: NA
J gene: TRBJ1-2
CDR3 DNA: TGTGCCATCAGTGAGTCTACACGGAACTATGGCTACACCTTC
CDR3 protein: CAISESTRNYGYTF

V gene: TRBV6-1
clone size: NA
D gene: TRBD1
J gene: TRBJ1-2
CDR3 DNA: TGTGCCAGCACTCTCATGGCAGGGGGCAACTATGGCTACACCTTC
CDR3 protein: CASTLMAGGNYGYTF

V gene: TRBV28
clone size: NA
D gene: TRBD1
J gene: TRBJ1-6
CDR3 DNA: TGTGCCAGCAGGACCTCCGGGACAGGTCGGTCACCCCTCCACTTT
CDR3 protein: CASRTSGTGRSPLHF

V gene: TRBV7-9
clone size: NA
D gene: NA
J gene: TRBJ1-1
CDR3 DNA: TGTGCCAGCAGCTTAGCAGGAACTAACACTGAAGCTTTCTTT
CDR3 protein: CASSLAGTNTEAFF

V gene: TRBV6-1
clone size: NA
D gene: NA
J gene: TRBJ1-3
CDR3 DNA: TGTGCCAGCAGCCGAGGAAACACCATATATTTT
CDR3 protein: CASSRGNTIYF

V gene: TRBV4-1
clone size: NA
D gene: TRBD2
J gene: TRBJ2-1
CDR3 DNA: TGCGCCAGCAGCCAAGGTCCACCTCTTAGCGGGAGTGGTGGAAATGAGCAGTTCTTC
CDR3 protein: CASSQGPPLSGSGGNEQFF

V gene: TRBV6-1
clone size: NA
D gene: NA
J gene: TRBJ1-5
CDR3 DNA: TGTGCCAGCAGCCCTCGGATGCAGCCCCAGCATTTT
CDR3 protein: CASSPRMQPQHF

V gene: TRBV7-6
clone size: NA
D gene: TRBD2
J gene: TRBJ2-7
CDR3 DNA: TGTGCCAGCAGCTTAGGCACCGGGACTAGCGGCTACGAGCAGTACTTC
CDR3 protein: CASSLGTGTSGYEQYF

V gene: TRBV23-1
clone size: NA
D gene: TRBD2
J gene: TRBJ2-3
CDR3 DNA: TGCGCCAGCAGTCAATCACGACTAGCGGGGGGGTCGTGCACAGATACGCAGTATTTT
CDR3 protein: CASSQSRLAGGSCTDTQYF

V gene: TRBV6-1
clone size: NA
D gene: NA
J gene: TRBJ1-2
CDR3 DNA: TGTGCCAGCAGTGAATTGGCCATAAAGACGTTATATGGCTACACCTTC
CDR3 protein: CASSELAIKTLYGYTF

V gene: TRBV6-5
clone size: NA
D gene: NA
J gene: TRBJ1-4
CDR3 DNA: TGTGCCAGCGGCCGGGTGACTAATGAAAAACTGTTTTTT
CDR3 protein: CASGRVTNEKLFF

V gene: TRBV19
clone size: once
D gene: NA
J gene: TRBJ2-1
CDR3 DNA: TGTGCCAGTAGAAGCGCACAATACAATGAGCAGTTCTTC
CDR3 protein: CASRSAQYNEQFF

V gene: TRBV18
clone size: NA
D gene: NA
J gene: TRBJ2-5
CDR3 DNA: TGTGCCAGCTCACCCCAAGAGACCCAGTACTTC
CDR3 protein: CASSPQETQYF

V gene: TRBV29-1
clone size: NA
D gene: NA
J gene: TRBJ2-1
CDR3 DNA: TGCAGCGTTGAAAAGGGGAGCCGGTCCTACAATGAGCAGTTCTTC
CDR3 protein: CSVEKGSRSYNEQFF

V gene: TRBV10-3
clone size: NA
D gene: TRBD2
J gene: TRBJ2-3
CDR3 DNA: TGTGCCATCAGGCCGGGACTAGCGGGAGTAGGTACGCAGTATTTT
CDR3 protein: CAIRPGLAGVGTQYF

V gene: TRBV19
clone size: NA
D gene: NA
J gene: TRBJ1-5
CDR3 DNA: TGTGCCAGTAGTATAGAGGTCTGGTATCAGCCCCAGCATTTT
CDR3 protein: CASSIEVWYQPQHF

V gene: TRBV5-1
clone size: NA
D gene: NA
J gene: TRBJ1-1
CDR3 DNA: TGCGCCAGCAGCTCCCAGGGGTACACTGAAGCTTTCTTT
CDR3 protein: CASSSQGYTEAFF

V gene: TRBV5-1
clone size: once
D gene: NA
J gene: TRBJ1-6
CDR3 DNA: TGCGCCAGCAGCTTGGACAGGCCCTATAATTCACCCCTCCACTTT
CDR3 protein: CASSLDRPYNSPLHF

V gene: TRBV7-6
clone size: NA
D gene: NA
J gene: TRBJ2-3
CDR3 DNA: TGTGCCAGCAGCTCGGGACCCTACACAGATACGCAGTATTTT
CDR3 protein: CASSSGPYTDTQYF

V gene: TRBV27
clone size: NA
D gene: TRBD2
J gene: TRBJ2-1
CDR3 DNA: TGTGCCAGCAGTCCCGGCCGGGGGGGTGAGCAGTTCTTC
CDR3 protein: CASSPGRGGEQFF

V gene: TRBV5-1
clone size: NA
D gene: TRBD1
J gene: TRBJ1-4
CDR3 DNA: TGCGCCAGCAGCCAGGGGACAGCCGCGAATGAAAAACTGTTTTTT
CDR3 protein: CASSQGTAANEKLFF

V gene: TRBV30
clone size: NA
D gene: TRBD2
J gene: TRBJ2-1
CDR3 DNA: TGTGCCTGGGGGGTCCTAGCGGGAGGCAATGAGCAGTTCTTC
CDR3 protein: CAWGVLAGGNEQFF

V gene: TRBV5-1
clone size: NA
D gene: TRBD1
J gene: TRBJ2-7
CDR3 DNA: TGCGCCAGCAGCGACGGAAAGACAGGGCCCCCCTACGAGCAGTACTTC
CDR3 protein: CASSDGKTGPPYEQYF

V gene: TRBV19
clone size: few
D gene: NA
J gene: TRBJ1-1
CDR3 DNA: TGTGCCAGTAATGGATACACTGAAGCTTTCTTT
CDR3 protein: CASNGYTEAFF

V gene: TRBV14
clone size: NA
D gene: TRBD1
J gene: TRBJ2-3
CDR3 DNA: TGTGCCAGCAGCCGGATAAGACAGGGGAAGGATACGCAGTATTTT
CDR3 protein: CASSRIRQGKDTQYF

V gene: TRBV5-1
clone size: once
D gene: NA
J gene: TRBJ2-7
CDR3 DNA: TGCGCCAGCAGCTTGGGGGATGCGGTCGGTCAATACGAGCAGTACTTC
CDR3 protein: CASSLGDAVGQYEQYF

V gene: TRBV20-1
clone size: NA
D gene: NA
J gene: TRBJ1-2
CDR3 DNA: TGCAGTGCTCCCCGGAGTTATGGCTACACCTTC
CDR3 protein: CSAPRSYGYTF

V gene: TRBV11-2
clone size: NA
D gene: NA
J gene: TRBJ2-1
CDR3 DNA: TGTGCCAGCAGCTTGGACAGTTCAGCGCATGAGCAGTTCTTC
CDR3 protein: CASSLDSSAHEQFF

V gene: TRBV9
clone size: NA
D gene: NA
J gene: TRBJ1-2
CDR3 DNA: TGTGCCAGCAGCGTTAATTCGGCCGGTCGGGGCTACACCTTC
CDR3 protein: CASSVNSAGRGYTF

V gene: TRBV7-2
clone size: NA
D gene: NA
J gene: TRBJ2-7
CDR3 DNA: TGTGCCAGCAGGGTCCGGGACACCACCTACGAGCAGTACTTC
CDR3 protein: CASRVRDTTYEQYF

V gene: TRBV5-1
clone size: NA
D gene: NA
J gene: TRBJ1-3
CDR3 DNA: TGCGCCAGCAGCTTGGCCCGTTCCTCTGGAAACACCATATATTTT
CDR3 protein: CASSLARSSGNTIYF

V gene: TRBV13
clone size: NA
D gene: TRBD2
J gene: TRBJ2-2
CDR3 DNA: TGTGCCAGCAGCCTCCTGCTAGCGGGGTTGAGAACCGGGGAGCTGTTTTTT
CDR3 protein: CASSLLLAGLRTGELFF

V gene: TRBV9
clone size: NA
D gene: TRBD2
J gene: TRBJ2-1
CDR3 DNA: TGTGCCAGCAGCGTAGCGCTAGCGGGAGGGCTTAGTGAGCAGTTCTTC
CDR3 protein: CASSVALAGGLSEQFF

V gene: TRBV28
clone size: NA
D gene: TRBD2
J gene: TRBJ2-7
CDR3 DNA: TGTGCCAGCAGTGATACGGATCCTAGCGGCCCCTACGAGCAGTACTTC
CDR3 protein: CASSDTDPSGPYEQYF

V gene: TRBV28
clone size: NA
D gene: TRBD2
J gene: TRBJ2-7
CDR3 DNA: TGTGCCAGCAGTTTGGCGGGGGGGCCGAAGGACGAGCAGTACTTC
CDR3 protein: CASSLAGGPKDEQYF

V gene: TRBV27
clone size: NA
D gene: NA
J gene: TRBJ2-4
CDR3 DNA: TGTGCCAGCAGTCCCACCCCTATGGGAGCCAAAAACATTCAGTACTTC
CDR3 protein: CASSPTPMGAKNIQYF

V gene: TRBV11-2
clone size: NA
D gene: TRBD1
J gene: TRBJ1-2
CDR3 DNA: TGTGCCAGCAGCTGGGACAGGGGGCTTTCTGGCTACACCTTC
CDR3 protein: CASSWDRGLSGYTF

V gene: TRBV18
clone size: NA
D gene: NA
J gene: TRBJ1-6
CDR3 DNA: TGTGCCAGCTCACCGTTACAGGGAGAGTATAATTCACCCCTCCACTTT
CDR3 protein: CASSPLQGEYNSPLHF

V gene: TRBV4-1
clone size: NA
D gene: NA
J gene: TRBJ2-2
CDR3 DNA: TGCGCCAGCAGCCTAACCCCTGTGTCTAGGGCCACCGGGGAGCTGTTTTTT
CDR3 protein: CASSLTPVSRATGELFF

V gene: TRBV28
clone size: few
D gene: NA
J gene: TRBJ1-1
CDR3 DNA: TGTGCCAGCAGTCGAAGGGATCCCAACGTAGCTTTCTTT
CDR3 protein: CASSRRDPNVAFF

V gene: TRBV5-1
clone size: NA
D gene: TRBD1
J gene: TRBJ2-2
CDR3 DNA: TGCGCCAGCAGCTTGCCACAGGGGTCCGGGGAGCTGTTTTTT
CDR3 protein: CASSLPQGSGELFF

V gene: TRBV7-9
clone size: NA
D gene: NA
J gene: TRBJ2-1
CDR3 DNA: TGTGCCAGCAGCTTAGCGGGGTCCTACAATGAGCAGTTCTTC
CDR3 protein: CASSLAGSYNEQFF